These 5 T cell receptor beta chains were sequenced from one sample in a study of OX40 agonist ivuxolimab in advanced cancers. Profiled with immunoSEQ multiplex PCR; TCRdb holds only in-frame clones, not every one. The table has some 80,000 clones, about 90% seen once; the top ten hold about 3%. This specimen was CD4+ or CD8+ T cells sorted from blood, taken in a trial of the OX40 agonist ivuxolimab. The receptors originated from an adult with an advanced solid tumor such as melanoma, head and neck, liver or kidney cancer.

This clone was seen a handful of times. The chain links TRBV28 to TRBJ1-6; perhaps TRBD1 as D (6 bases). The CDR3 has 13 residues. Germline values: CDR1 MDHEN, CDR2 SYDVKM. The germline V and J ends were trimmed by 8 bases and 5 bases, with 10 bases remaining between them. CDR3 nucleotide sequence: TGTGCCAGCGGGGGACATAATAATTCACCCCTCCACTTT. Its translation: CASGGHNNSPLHF.

DNA for the CDR3: TGTGCCAGTAGTGGATCCGGGACTAGCGGGATGGGGGAGCAGTACTTC. Translated, it gives CASSGSGTSGMGEQYF. V usage is TRBV19 and J usage is TRBJ2-7; 13 bases are a match to TRBD2. This CDR3 has 16 amino acids. The germline V gene has CDR1 LNHDA and CDR2 SQIVND (reference sequence). J lost 7 bases, V lost 5 bases, and 11 bases had no gene match.

The chain links TRBV30 to TRBJ2-7, with 9 bases that match TRBD2. Germline CDR1 is GTSNPN and CDR2 is SVGIG (reference sequence). CDR3 length equals 13 residues. Trimming cost V 4 bases and J 3 bases; bases outside gene matches: 4. As DNA, the CDR3 is TGTGCCTGGACCCGACTAGCGGACTACGAGCAGTACTTC. Translated: CAWTRLADYEQYF. Together with reference TRBV30 and TRBJ2-7, the CDR3 gives the full variable domain: SQTIHQWPATLVQPVGSPLSLECTVEGTSNPNLYWYRQAAGRGLQLLFYSVGIGQISSEVPQNLSASRPQDRQFILSSKKLLLSDSGFYLCAWTRLADYEQYFGPGTRLTVT.

This clone was seen once. This chain uses TRBV11-2 with TRBJ2-1; 8 positions agree with TRBD1. Germline CDR1 is SGHAT and CDR2 is FQNNGV. V lost 3 bases to trimming and J lost 8 bases; unmatched junction nucleotides: 6. This CDR3 spans 14 amino acids. CDR3 loop: CASSLDRVVDEQFF. CDR3 sequence (DNA): TGTGCCAGCAGCTTGGACAGGGTGGTTGATGAGCAGTTCTTC.

On this clone: An end of the junction differs from the germline gene, which may be a read error. The V and J genes are TRBV19 and TRBJ2-1; 8 bases are shared with TRBD1. The CDR3 runs to 16 residues. Germline CDR1 reads LNHDA; CDR2 reads SQIVND (reference sequence). Written as DNA, the CDR3 is TGTGCCAGTAGTGCCGACAGGGGACTCTCCAACAATGAGCAGTTCTTC. Translated, it gives CASSADRGLSNNEQFF.